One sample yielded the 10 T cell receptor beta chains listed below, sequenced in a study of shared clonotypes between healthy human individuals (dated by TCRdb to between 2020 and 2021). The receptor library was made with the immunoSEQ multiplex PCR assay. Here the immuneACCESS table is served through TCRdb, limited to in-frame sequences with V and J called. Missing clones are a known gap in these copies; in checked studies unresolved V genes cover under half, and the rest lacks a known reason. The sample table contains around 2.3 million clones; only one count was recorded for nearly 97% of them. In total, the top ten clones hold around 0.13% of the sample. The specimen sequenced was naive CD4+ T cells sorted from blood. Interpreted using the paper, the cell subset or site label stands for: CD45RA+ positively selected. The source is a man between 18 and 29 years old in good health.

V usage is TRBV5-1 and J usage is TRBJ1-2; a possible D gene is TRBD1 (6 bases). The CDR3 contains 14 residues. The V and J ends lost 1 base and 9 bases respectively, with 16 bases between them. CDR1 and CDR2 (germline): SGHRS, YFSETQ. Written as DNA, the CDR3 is TGCGCCAGCAGCTTGAGGGGGGCCGGCCAAAGCTACACCTTC. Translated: CASSLRGAGQSYTF. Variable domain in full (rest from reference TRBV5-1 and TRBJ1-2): KAGVTQTPRYLIKTRGQQVTLSCSPISGHRSVSWYQQTPGQGLQFLFEYFSETQRNKGNFPGRFSGRQFSNSRSEMNVSTLELGDSALYLCASSLRGAGQSYTFGSGTRLTVV.

The CDR3 reads CASSSEIGRAFF. For the CDR3, the DNA is TGTGCCAGCAGTTCTGAAATAGGGAGGGCTTTCTTT. The rearrangement joins TRBV6-6 to TRBJ1-1, with D unclear. Trimming removed 4 bases from V and 11 bases from J, with 14 bases in between. This CDR3 contains 12 residues. Germline V gene lookup returns CDR1 MNHNY and CDR2 SVGAGI (reference sequence).

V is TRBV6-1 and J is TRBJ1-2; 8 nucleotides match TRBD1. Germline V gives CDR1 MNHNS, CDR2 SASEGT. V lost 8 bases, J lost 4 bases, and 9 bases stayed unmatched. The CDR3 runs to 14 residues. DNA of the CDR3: TGTGCCAGCGGGCGACAGGGGCCTTCCTATGGCTACACCTTC. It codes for CASGRQGPSYGYTF.

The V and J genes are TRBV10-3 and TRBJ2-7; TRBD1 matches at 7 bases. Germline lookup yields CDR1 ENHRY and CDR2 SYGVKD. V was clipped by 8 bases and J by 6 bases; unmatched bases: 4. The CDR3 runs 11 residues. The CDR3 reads CAIGRQGEQYF. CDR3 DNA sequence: TGTGCCATCGGGAGACAGGGCGAGCAGTACTTC.

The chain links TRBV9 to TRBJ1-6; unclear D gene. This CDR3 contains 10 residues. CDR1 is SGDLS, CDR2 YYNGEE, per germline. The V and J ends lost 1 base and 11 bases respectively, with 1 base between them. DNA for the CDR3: TGTGCCAGCAGCGTAACACCCCTCCACTTT. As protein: CASSVTPLHF.

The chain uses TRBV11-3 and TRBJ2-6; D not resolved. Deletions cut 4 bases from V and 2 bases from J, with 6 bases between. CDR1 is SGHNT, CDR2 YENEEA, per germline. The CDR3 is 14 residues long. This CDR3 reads CASSSATGANVLTF. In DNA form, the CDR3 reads TGTGCCAGCAGCTCAGCCACTGGGGCCAACGTCCTGACTTTC. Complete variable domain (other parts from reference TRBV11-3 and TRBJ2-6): EAGVVQSPRYKIIEKKQPVAFWCNPISGHNTLYWYLQNLGQGPELLIRYENEEAVDDSQLPKDRFSAERLKGVDSTLKIQPAELGDSAVYLCASSSATGANVLTFGAGSRLTVL.

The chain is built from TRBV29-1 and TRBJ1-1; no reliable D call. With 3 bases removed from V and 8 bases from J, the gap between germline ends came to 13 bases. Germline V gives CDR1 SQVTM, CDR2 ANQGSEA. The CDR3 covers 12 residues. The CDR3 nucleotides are TGCAGCGTTGAGGTGGGAATATCGGAAGCTTTCTTT. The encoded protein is CSVEVGISEAFF.

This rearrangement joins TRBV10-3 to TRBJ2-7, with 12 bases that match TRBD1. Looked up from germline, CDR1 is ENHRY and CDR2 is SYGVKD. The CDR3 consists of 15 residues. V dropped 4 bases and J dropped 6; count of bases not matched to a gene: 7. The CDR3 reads CAISGTGTGGGEQYF. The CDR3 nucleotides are TGTGCCATCAGTGGGACCGGGACAGGGGGCGGCGAGCAGTACTTC.

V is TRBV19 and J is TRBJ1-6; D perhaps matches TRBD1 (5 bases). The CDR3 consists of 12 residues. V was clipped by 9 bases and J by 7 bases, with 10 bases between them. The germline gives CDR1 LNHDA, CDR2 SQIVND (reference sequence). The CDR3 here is CASQGRNSPLHF. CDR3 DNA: TGTGCCAGCCAGGGACGCAATTCACCCCTCCACTTT.

The CDR3 loop reads CASSQVAGRISNEQFF. In DNA form, the CDR3 reads TGCGCCAGCAGCCAAGTAGCAGGGCGAATTTCCAATGAGCAGTTCTTC. The chain links TRBV4-1 to TRBJ2-1, with a weak D call TRBD1 (5 bases). The CDR3 extends over 16 amino acids. Per germline, CDR1 MGHRA and CDR2 YSYEKL. The V end was cut by 1 base, the J end by 6 bases, with 16 bases between.